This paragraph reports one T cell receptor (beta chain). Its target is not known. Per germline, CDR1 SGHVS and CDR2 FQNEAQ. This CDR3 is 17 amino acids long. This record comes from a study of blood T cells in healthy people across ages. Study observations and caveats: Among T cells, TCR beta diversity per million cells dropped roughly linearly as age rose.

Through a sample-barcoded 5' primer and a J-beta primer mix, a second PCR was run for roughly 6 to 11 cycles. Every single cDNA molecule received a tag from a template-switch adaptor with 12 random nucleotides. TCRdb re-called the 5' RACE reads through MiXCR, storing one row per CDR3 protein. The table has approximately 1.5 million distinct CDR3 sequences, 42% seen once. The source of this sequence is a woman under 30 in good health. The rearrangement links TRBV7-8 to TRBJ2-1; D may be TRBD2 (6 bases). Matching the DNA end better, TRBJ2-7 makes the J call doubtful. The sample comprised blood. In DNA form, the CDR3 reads TGTGCCAGCAGCTCCCCAGGCGGGGTGAGCTCCTACAATGAGCAGTACTTC. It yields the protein CASSSPGGVSSYNEQYF.